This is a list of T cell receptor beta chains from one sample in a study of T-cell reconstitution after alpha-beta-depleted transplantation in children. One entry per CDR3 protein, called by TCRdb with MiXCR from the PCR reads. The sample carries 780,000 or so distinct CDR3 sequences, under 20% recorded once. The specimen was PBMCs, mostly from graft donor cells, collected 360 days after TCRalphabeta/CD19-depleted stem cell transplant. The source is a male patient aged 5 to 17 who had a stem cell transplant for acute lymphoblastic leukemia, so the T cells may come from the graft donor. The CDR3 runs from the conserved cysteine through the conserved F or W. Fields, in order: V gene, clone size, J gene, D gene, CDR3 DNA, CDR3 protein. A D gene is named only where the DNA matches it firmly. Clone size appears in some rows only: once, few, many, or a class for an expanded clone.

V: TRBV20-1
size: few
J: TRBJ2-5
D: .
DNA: TGCAGTGCTAGAGAGCGGAGAGCCCAAGAGACCCAGTACTTC
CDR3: CSARERRAQETQYF

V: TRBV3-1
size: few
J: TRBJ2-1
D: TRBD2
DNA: TGTGCCAGCAGCTACATAGCGGGCCACAATGAGCAGTTCTTC
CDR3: CASSYIAGHNEQFF

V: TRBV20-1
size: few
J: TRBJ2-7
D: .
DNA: TGCAGTGCTCGCCGACTAGCCTACGAGCAGTACTTC
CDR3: CSARRLAYEQYF

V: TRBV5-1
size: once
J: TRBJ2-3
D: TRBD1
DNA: TGCGCCAGCAGCCCCGGGGGACAGGGGCCCACAGATACGCAGTATTTT
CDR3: CASSPGGQGPTDTQYF

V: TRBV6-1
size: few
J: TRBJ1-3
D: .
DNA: TGTGCCAGCACCGACGAGGGGATTCCTGGAAACACCATATATTTT
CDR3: CASTDEGIPGNTIYF

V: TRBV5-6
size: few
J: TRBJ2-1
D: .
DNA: TGTGCCAGCAGCTTCCGGCGGGCCCTATCCTACAATGAGCAGTTCTTC
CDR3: CASSFRRALSYNEQFF

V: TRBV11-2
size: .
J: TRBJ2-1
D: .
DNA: TGTGCCAGCAGCTTAGATCGGGTATCCTACAATGAGCAGTTCTTC
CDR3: CASSLDRVSYNEQFF

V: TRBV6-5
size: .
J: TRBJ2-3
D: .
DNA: TGTGCCAGCAGTTCAAACCTAAATGAGTATAATACGCAGTATTTT
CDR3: CASSSNLNEYNTQYF

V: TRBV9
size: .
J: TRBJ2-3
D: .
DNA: TGTGCCAGCAATAGAGGTCACACAGATACGCAGTATTTT
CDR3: CASNRGHTDTQYF

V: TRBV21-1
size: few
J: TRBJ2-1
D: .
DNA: TGTGCCAGCAGCTCAAGTGGACTCACTAGCGGGAGGCCCTACAATGAGCAGTTCTTC
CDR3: CASSSSGLTSGRPYNEQFF

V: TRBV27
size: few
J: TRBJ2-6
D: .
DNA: TGTGCCAGCTGTGACGTAAGGGGCCCGACCTCTGGGGCCAACGTCCTGACTTTC
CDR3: CASCDVRGPTSGANVLTF

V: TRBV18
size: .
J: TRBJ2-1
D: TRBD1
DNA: TGTGCCAGCTCACCAACCCCGGGACAGGGCCACAATGAGCAGTTCTTC
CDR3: CASSPTPGQGHNEQFF

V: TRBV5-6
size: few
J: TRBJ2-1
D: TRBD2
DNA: TGTGCCAGCAGCTTGTGGCGGGAGGTGGCTCAGTTCTTC
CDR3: CASSLWREVAQFF

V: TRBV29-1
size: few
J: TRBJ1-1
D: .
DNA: TGCAGCGTTGTTGGTATGAACACTGAAGCTTTCTTT
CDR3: CSVVGMNTEAFF

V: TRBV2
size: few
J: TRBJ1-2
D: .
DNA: TGTGCCAGCCTTCAGGAGGGCATACGGGCCTATGGCTACACCTTC
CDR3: CASLQEGIRAYGYTF

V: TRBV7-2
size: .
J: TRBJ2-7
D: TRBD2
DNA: TGTGCCAGCAGCTTAGCGATCAGCGGGAGGCGCGGGGAGCAGTACTTC
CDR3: CASSLAISGRRGEQYF

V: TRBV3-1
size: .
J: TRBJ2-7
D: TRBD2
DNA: TGTGCCAGCAGCCAAGGTCCTAGCGGGAGGGACTACGAGCAGTACTTC
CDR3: CASSQGPSGRDYEQYF

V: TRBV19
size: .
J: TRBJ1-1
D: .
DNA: TGTGCCAGTATGGACCCTCCATCAGGGCGGGAAAAGGGGCCTGAAGCTTTCTTT
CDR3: CASMDPPSGREKGPEAFF

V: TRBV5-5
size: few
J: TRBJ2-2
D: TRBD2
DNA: TGTGCCAGCAGCTCCCGACTAGCGGGAAACGGGGCCGGGGAGCTGTTTTTT
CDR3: CASSSRLAGNGAGELFF

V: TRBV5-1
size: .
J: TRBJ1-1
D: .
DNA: TGCGCCAGCAGCTTGGGAGGTGGAGCGGGGACGCCCCTCATCTTT
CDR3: CASSLGGGAGTPLIF

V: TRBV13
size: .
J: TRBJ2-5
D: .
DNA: TGTGCCAGCAGCTTACCTAGGGGAGGAGGCGAGACCCAGTACTTC
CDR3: CASSLPRGGGETQYF

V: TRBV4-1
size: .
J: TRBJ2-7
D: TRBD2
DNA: TGCGCCAGCAGCCAAAGGACTTGGACTAGCGGTACCTACGAGCAGTACTTC
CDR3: CASSQRTWTSGTYEQYF

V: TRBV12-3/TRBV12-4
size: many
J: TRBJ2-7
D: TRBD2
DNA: TGTGCCAGCAGATCTAGCGGGAGGGCCTACGAGCAGTACTTC
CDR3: CASRSSGRAYEQYF

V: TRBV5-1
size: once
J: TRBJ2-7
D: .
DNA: TGCGCCAGCAGCATGGGCAGGGCCTACGAGCAGTACTTC
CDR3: CASSMGRAYEQYF

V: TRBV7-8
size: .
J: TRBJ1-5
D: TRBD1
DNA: TGTGCCAGCAGCTGGACGGACAGGAGCAATCAGCCCCAGCATTTT
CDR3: CASSWTDRSNQPQHF

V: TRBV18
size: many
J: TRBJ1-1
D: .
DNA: TGTGCCAGCTCACCGTTAGGTGGGGACACTGAAGCTTTCTTT
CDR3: CASSPLGGDTEAFF

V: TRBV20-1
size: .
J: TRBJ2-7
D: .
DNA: TGCAGTGCTGACCGAGGACTGGCGCGGGAGCAGTACTTC
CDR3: CSADRGLAREQYF

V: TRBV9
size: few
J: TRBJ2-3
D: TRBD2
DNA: TGTGCCAGCAGCGTAGTGGTTGGGACTAGCGGAGATACGCAGTATTTT
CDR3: CASSVVVGTSGDTQYF

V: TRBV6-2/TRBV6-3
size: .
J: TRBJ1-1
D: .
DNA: TGTGCCAGCAACCGGGCATTCGGCACTGAAGCTTTCTTT
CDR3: CASNRAFGTEAFF

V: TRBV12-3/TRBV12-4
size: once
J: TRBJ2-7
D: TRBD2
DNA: TGTGCCAGCAGCCCCGGGACTAGCGCTCTCAGGTCCTACGAGCAGTACTTC
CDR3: CASSPGTSALRSYEQYF

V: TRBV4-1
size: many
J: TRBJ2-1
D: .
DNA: TGCGCCAGCAGCGATGCCAGGTTGAGGGAGCAGTTCTTC
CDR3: CASSDARLREQFF

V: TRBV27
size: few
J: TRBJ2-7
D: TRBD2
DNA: TGTGCCAGCAGTTGGCGGGGGGCGGTTTCCACCTACGAGCAGTACTTC
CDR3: CASSWRGAVSTYEQYF

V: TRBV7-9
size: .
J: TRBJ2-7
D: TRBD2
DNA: TGTGCCAGCAGGGGGCTAGCGGATTACGAGCAGTACTTC
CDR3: CASRGLADYEQYF

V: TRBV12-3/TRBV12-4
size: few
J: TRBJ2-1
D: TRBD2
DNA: TGTGCCAGCAAAGGGACTAGCGGGAGGGTCTATGAGCAGTTCTTC
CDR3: CASKGTSGRVYEQFF

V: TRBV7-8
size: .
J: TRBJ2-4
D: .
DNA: TGTGCCAGCAGCCAACTTTACAGGGACATTCAGTACTTC
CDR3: CASSQLYRDIQYF

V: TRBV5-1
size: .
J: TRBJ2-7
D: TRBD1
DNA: TGCGCCAGCAGCGTCAGGGGGAAGGAGCAGTACTTC
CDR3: CASSVRGKEQYF

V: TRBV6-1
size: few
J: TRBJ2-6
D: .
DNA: TGTGCCAGCAGCCGACCGGGACCTTCTGGGGCCAACGTCCTGACTTTC
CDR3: CASSRPGPSGANVLTF

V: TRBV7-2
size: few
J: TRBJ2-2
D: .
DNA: TGTGCCAGCAGCCCCCCGGGTCTGCGGCGCACCGGGGAGCTGTTTTTT
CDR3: CASSPPGLRRTGELFF

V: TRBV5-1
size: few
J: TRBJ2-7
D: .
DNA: TGCGCCAGCAGCTTGGGGGGCCCTAGCGAGCAGTACTTC
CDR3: CASSLGGPSEQYF

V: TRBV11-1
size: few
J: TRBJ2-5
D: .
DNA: TGTGCCAGCAGCCCAAGGGACATGGAGACCCAGTACTTC
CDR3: CASSPRDMETQYF

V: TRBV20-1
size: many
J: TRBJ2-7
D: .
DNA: TGCAGTGCTAGAGATCCCCTCGCGGGAACCTACGAGCAGTACTTC
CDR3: CSARDPLAGTYEQYF

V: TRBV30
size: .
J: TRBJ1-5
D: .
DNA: TGTGCCTGTTCAAGAAAAGGCAATCAGCCCCAGCATTTT
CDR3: CACSRKGNQPQHF

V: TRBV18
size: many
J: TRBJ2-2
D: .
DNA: TGCGCCAGCAGCCCTCTAGACACCGGGGAGCTGTTTTTT
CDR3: CASSPLDTGELFF

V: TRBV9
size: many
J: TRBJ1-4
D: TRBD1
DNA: TGTGCCAGCAGCCTCCCCGGGACAGGGAATGAAAAACTGTTTTTT
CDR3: CASSLPGTGNEKLFF

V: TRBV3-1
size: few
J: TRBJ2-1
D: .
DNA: TGTGCCTGCAGCCAGTACAGGGCAACCTACAATGAGCAGTTCTTC
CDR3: CACSQYRATYNEQFF

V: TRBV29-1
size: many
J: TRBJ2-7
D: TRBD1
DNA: TGCAGCGTCAATACCGGGACAGGGGGCTACGAGCAGTACTTC
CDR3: CSVNTGTGGYEQYF

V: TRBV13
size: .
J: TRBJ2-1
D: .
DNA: TGTGCCAGCAGCTGGGGGGGGGACACCTACTACAATGAGCAGTTCTTC
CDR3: CASSWGGDTYYNEQFF

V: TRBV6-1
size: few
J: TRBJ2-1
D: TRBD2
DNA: TGTGCCAGCAGTGTGAGGGCTAGCGGGAGTTTCGGTATGGGCGATGAGCAGTTCTTC
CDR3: CASSVRASGSFGMGDEQFF

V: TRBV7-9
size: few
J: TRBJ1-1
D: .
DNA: TGTGCCAGCAGCCAAAGGACGGCGGAAAGCACTGAAGCTTTCTTT
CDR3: CASSQRTAESTEAFF

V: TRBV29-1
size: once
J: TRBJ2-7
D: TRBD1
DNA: TGCAGCGTTTTACCGGGACAGGGCCTAAAAGAGCAGTACTTC
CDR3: CSVLPGQGLKEQYF

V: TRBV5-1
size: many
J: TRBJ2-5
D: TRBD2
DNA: TGCGCCAGCAGCTTGACGACGGGACTAGCATCAGGGACCCAGTACTTC
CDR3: CASSLTTGLASGTQYF

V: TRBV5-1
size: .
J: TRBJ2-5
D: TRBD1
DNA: TGCGCCAGCAGCCTCGGGACAGGTGAAAAGACCCAGTACTTC
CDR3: CASSLGTGEKTQYF

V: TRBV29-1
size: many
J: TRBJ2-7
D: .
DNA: TGCAGCGTCGGACAGGGCCACTCAGCGGGGCTAACCTACGAGCAGTACTTC
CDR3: CSVGQGHSAGLTYEQYF

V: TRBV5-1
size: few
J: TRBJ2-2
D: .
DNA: TGCGCCAGCAGCTTGGGGGCCCCTAACACCGGGGAGCTGTTTTTT
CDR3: CASSLGAPNTGELFF

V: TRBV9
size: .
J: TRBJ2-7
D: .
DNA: TGTGCCAGCAGCAAAATCGGAAGCTCCTACGAGCAGTACTTC
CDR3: CASSKIGSSYEQYF

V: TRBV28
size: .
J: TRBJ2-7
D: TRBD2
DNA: TGTGCCAGCAGTTTTCCTCGGGAGGTCTCCTACGAGCAGTACTTC
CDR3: CASSFPREVSYEQYF

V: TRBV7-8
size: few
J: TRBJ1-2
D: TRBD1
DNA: TGTGCCAGCAGCTTAGCCGGGACAGGGGGCCCTGGCTACACCTTC
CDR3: CASSLAGTGGPGYTF